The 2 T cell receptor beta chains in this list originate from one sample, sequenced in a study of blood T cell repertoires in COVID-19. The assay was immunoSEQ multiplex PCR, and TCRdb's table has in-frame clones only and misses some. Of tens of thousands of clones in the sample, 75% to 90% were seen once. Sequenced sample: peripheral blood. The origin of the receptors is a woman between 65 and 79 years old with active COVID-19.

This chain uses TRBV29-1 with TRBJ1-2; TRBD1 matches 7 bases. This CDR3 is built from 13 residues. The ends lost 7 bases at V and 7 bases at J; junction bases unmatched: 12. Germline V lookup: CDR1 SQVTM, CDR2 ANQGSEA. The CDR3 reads CSATDRRNSGYTF. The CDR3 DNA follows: TGCAGCGCCACGGACAGGAGAAACAGTGGCTACACCTTC.

The CDR3 protein is CAWSRGTGNYGYTF. DNA of the CDR3: TGTGCCTGGAGTCGCGGTACGGGGAACTATGGCTACACCTTC. The chain links TRBV30 to TRBJ1-2; D is uncertain. CDR3 length: 14 residues. From germline, CDR1 is GTSNPN and CDR2 SVGIG (reference sequence). V was trimmed by 2 bases and J by 2 bases, leaving 12 bases between them.